This T cell receptor beta chain was sequenced for a study of T cells expressing NK-cell markers. TCRdb reanalyzed the 5' RACE reads, giving one entry per CDR3 protein sequence and no DNA. The specimen's table records just under 150,000 distinct CDR3 sequences. Germline-derived CDR1 and CDR2 are LGHNA and YSLEER. The CDR3 spans 17 residues. The specimen was blood T cells: a sorted CD56 or NKG2C T cell subset, CD4+ or CD8+ T cells, or bulk PBMC T cells (not recorded which). This sequence joins TRBV4-3 and TRBJ2-7; absent DNA, TCRdb's TRBD2 call cannot be checked. The sequence derives from a man aged 18 to 29 in good health. The CDR3 protein is CASSQALRTSGAYEQYF.